What follows are 25 T cell receptor beta chains derived from one specimen sequenced in a study of blood T cell repertoires in COVID-19. Here immunoSEQ multiplex PCR was the method, and the copy in TCRdb shows in-frame clones only, minus some. This repertoire shows about 200,000 clones, around 89% found once; its top ten account for 1.2%. The specimen was PBMCs or T cells enriched from blood (not recorded which). These receptors came from a man between 25 and 39 years old who had recovered from COVID-19.

This rearrangement joins TRBV5-1 to TRBJ2-5, with D unclear. V lost 5 bases, J lost 2 bases, and 10 bases lay in between. In germline, CDR1 is SGHRS, CDR2 YFSETQ. This CDR3 region has 13 residues. CDR3 nucleotides: TGCGCCAGCAGTCCCCAGGCGCAAGAGACCCAGTACTTC. Residues: CASSPQAQETQYF.

Only a few counts were recorded for this clone. The chain carries TRBV7-2 and TRBJ2-1; TRBD1 is a possible D gene (6 bases). The CDR3 covers 15 residues. Germline CDR1 is SGHTA and CDR2 is FQGNSA. Trimming removed 5 bases from V and 0 bases from J, with 11 bases in between. DNA for the CDR3: TGTGCCAGCAGCGCCGGACAGAACTCCTACAATGAGCAGTTCTTC. Residues: CASSAGQNSYNEQFF.

The chain combines TRBV6-5 with TRBJ2-7; possibly TRBD1 for D (6 bases). Trimming cost V 5 bases and J 0 bases, with 11 bases left between them. CDR3 length equals 14 residues. Germline CDR1 is MNHEY and CDR2 is SVGAGI. In DNA, the CDR3 is TGTGCCAGCAGTCCCGACAGGCACTCCTACGAGCAGTACTTC. Protein product: CASSPDRHSYEQYF.

The J gene is TRBJ2-1, the V gene TRBV6-1; D is possibly TRBD2 (5 bases). The CDR3 runs to 14 residues. With 0 bases removed from V and 4 bases from J, the gap between germline ends came to 7 bases. Germline V gene data show CDR1 as MNHNS and CDR2 as SASEGT. This CDR3 reads CASSEALEYNEQFF. The CDR3, as DNA: TGTGCCAGCAGTGAAGCACTAGAGTACAATGAGCAGTTCTTC.

The V and J genes are TRBV6-5 and TRBJ2-7; 7 bases are shared with TRBD1. V lost 6 bases to trimming and J lost 6 bases; unmatched junction nucleotides: 2. This CDR3 spans 11 amino acids. Germline values: CDR1 MNHEY, CDR2 SVGAGI. DNA for the CDR3: TGTGCCAGCAGGAGGGGGCCCGAGCAGTACTTC. Its translation is CASRRGPEQYF.

The chain couples TRBV10-2 to TRBJ2-5; 11 bases match TRBD2. The CDR3 spans 16 residues. CDR1 is WSHSY, CDR2 SAAADI, per germline. Trimming removed 6 bases from V and 5 bases from J; junction bases left unmatched: 11. The CDR3 spells CASRSIAGGSWETQYF. The CDR3 DNA reads TGCGCCAGCAGATCGATAGCGGGGGGGAGCTGGGAGACCCAGTACTTC.

The chain uses TRBV25-1 and TRBJ2-2; perhaps TRBD1 as D (6 bases). The V gene lost 1 base and the J gene lost 6 bases, with 15 bases spanning the gap. Per germline, CDR1 MGHDK and CDR2 SYGVNS. The CDR3 covers 16 residues. CDR3 DNA: TGTGCCAGCAGTGAATCAATCGTCAGGGGCCCCGGGGAGCTGTTTTTT. Amino acid sequence: CASSESIVRGPGELFF. Combining the CDR3 with reference TRBV25-1 and TRBJ2-2 gives the whole variable domain EADIYQTPRYLVIGTGKKITLECSQTMGHDKMYWYQQDPGMELHLIHYSYGVNSTEKGDLSSESTVSRIRTEHFPLTLESARPSHTSQYLCASSESIVRGPGELFFGEGSRLTVL.

V and J are TRBV6-5 and TRBJ1-2, with D hard to call. There are 14 residues in the CDR3. The germline V and J ends were trimmed by 8 bases and 5 bases, with 18 bases remaining between them. The germline V gene has CDR1 MNHEY and CDR2 SVGAGI. For the CDR3, the DNA is TGTGCCAGCTCCAGGAGGGATGGGGTGTATGGCTACACCTTC. The encoded protein is CASSRRDGVYGYTF.

This clone has only a few counts. The rearrangement joins TRBV9 to TRBJ1-2; D is uncertain. V gave up 0 bases and J gave up 6 bases, with 6 bases separating them. The CDR3 runs 12 residues. The germline V gene encodes CDR1 SGDLS and CDR2 YYNGEE. The CDR3 bases are TGTGCCAGCAGCGTAGGGGAGCATGGCTACACCTTC. This codes for CASSVGEHGYTF. Combining the CDR3 with reference TRBV9 and TRBJ1-2 gives the whole variable domain DSGVTQTPKHLITATGQRVTLRCSPRSGDLSVYWYQQSLDQGLQFLIQYYNGEERAKGNILERFSAQQFPDLHSELNLSSLELGDSALYFCASSVGEHGYTFGSGTRLTVV.

V gene TRBV9 combines with J gene TRBJ1-1, with a weak D call TRBD1 (6 bases). Germline V gene sequence: CDR1 SGDLS, CDR2 YYNGEE. The length of the CDR3 is 14 residues. V gave up 4 bases and J gave up 3 bases, with 13 bases separating them. The CDR3 loop is CASSLQGSDTEAFF. The CDR3 DNA follows: TGTGCCAGCAGCCTCCAGGGGTCGGACACTGAAGCTTTCTTT.

The chain recombines TRBV27 with TRBJ1-4; a weak D match, TRBD1 (6 bases). V was clipped by 6 bases and J by 2 bases, with 10 bases between them. There are 14 residues in the CDR3. Germline CDR1 reads MNHEY; CDR2 reads SMNVEV (reference sequence). CDR3 sequence: CASSPTGTNEKLFF. CDR3 nucleotide sequence: TGTGCCAGCAGCCCTACAGGGACTAATGAAAAACTGTTTTTT.

The chain joins TRBV4-1 to TRBJ2-1; the match to TRBD2 covers 12 bases. J lost 7 bases, V lost 0 bases, and 10 bases had no gene match. The CDR3 contains 18 residues. Germline V CDR1 and CDR2: MGHRA, YSYEKL. DNA of the CDR3: TGCGCCAGCAGCCAAGATGGACTAGCGGGATCACTTCGGAATGAGCAGTTCTTC. This codes for CASSQDGLAGSLRNEQFF.

The chain recombines TRBV4-1 with TRBJ2-1; 7 bases align to TRBD2. V was pared by 0 bases and J by 0 bases, with 2 bases of the junction left unmatched. This CDR3 spans 16 amino acids. Germline loops: CDR1 MGHRA, CDR2 YSYEKL. The CDR3 nucleotides are TGCGCCAGCAGCCAAGAATCGGGAGGCTCCTACAATGAGCAGTTCTTC. Its translation is CASSQESGGSYNEQFF.

This clone has only one observation. The gene calls are TRBV3-1 (or the pseudogene TRBV3-2) and TRBJ2-2; 7 bases line up with TRBD2. V gave up 0 bases and J gave up 6 bases; unmatched junction bases: 4. This CDR3 is built from 15 residues. Per the germline V gene, CDR1 is LGHDT and CDR2 is YNNKEL (reference sequence). In DNA form, the CDR3 reads TGTGCCAGCAGCCAAGATCTAGCGGACGCCGGGGAGCTGTTTTTT. Its translation is CASSQDLADAGELFF.

The V and J genes are TRBV30 and TRBJ1-2, with D possibly being TRBD1 (6 bases). CDR3 size: 13 residues. The V end lost 7 bases, the J end lost 3 bases, and 15 bases lay between the germline ends. Germline lookup yields CDR1 GTSNPN and CDR2 SVGIG (reference sequence). CDR3 nucleotide sequence: TGTGCCTCGACACAGGGAGTCGACTATGGCTACACCTTC. It is translated as CASTQGVDYGYTF.

The rearrangement joins TRBV27 to TRBJ2-4; 13 bases map to TRBD2. V was pared by 6 bases and J by 0 bases, with 8 bases of the junction left unmatched. Germline V lookup: CDR1 MNHEY, CDR2 SMNVEV (reference sequence). This CDR3 comprises 18 residues. The CDR3 nucleotides read TGTGCCAGCAGCAGGACTAGCGGGAGCGGTCTAGCCAAAAACATTCAGTACTTC. Translation: CASSRTSGSGLAKNIQYF.

V usage is TRBV7-2 and J usage is TRBJ2-2; 9 bases line up with TRBD1. The CDR3 runs 16 residues. J was trimmed by 6 bases and V by 4 bases; bases with no gene match: 9. CDR1 and CDR2 from the germline V gene are SGHTA and FQGNSA. In DNA form, the CDR3 reads TGTGCCAGCAGCTGGACGGGACAGGGATTTGCCGGGGAGCTGTTTTTT. Translated, it gives CASSWTGQGFAGELFF.

CDR3 DNA sequence: TGCAGCGTTGAGGGAGGGGGGAGCTCCTACAATGAGCAGTTCTTC. This gives the protein CSVEGGGSSYNEQFF. The genes are TRBV29-1 and TRBJ2-1; weak D call: TRBD2 (7 bases). There are 15 residues in the CDR3. The V gene's germline CDR1 is SQVTM and CDR2 ANQGSEA. Between the trimmed V and J ends, which lost 3 bases and 0 bases, there was a span of 12 bases.

The chain employs TRBV28 and TRBJ2-3, with 13 nucleotides matching TRBD2. CDR1 is MDHEN, CDR2 SYDVKM, per germline. The CDR3 extends over 15 amino acids. V trimming: 3 bases; J trimming: 4 bases; junction bases outside the gene matches: 1. CDR3 DNA: TGTGCCAGCAGTTTGGGACTAGCGGGGCCAGATACGCAGTATTTT. Encoded protein: CASSLGLAGPDTQYF.

The chain employs TRBV11-2 and TRBJ2-7, with TRBD2 matching over 7 bases. The CDR3 consists of 11 residues. From germline, CDR1 is SGHAT and CDR2 FQNNGV. V gave up 5 bases and J gave up 11 bases; unmatched junction bases: 6. This CDR3 is CASSSGAREYF. The CDR3 bases are TGTGCCAGCAGCAGCGGGGCGAGAGAGTACTTC.

The genes are TRBV19 and TRBJ2-1; 11 bases align to TRBD2. The V segment lost 4 bases and the J segment 9 bases; nucleotides outside the gene matches: 8. CDR1 is LNHDA and CDR2 is SQIVND in the germline V gene (reference sequence). The CDR3 is made up of 15 amino acids. DNA of the CDR3: TGTGCCAGTAGTAGGATAGCGGGAGGGCCAGGTGAGCAGTTCTTC. Translation gives CASSRIAGGPGEQFF.

V gene TRBV18 combines with J gene TRBJ2-3; perhaps TRBD1 as D (6 bases). Trimming shortened V by 2 bases and J by 6 bases, and 12 bases separated the two germline ends. This CDR3 contains 14 residues. Looked up from germline, CDR1 is KGHSH and CDR2 is LQKENI. The CDR3 is CASSPSPQGDTQYF. DNA of the CDR3: TGTGCCAGCTCACCATCGCCGCAGGGGGATACGCAGTATTTT.

This chain uses TRBV3-1 (or the pseudogene TRBV3-2) with TRBJ2-5, with 12 bases lining up with TRBD2. The length of the CDR3 is 18 residues. Trimming at V came to 5 bases and at J to 0 bases, leaving 10 bases not matched to a gene. The germline V gene encodes CDR1 LGHDT and CDR2 YNNKEL (reference sequence). The CDR3: CASSSFPGLAGHQETQYF. For the CDR3, the DNA is TGTGCCAGCAGCTCCTTCCCGGGACTAGCGGGCCACCAAGAGACCCAGTACTTC.

The chain recombines TRBV30 with TRBJ2-3, with TRBD2 identical over 7 bases. Per the germline V gene, CDR1 is GTSNPN and CDR2 is SVGIG (reference sequence). CDR3 size: 15 residues. With 4 bases clipped from V and 3 bases from J, the junction kept 10 bases outside the gene matches. The CDR3 region has the DNA TGTGCCTGGACTGGTGGGAGGGCCCGGACAGATACGCAGTATTTT. Its translation: CAWTGGRARTDTQYF.

This chain connects TRBV23-1 to TRBJ1-1, with unresolved D. TRBV23-1 is filed as an ORF, its function uncertain. The CDR3 runs 16 residues. The V end lost 1 base, the J end lost 0 bases, and 12 bases lay between the germline ends. The CDR3 here is CASSQYRRGVNTEAFF. In DNA form, the CDR3 reads TGCGCCAGCAGTCAATACCGCCGAGGCGTGAACACTGAAGCTTTCTTT.